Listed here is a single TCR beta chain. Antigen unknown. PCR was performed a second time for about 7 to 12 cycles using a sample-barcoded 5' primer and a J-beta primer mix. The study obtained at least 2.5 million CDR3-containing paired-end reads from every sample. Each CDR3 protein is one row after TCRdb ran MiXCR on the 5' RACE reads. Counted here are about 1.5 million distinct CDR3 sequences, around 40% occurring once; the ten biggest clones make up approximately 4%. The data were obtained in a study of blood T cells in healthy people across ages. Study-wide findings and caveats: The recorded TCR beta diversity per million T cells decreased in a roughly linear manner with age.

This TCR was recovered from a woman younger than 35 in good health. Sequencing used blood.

The CDR3 sequence: CASTSGGVRTDTQYF. The CDR3 DNA reads TGTGCCAGTACAAGCGGAGGAGTAAGGACAGATACGCAGTATTTT. This chain links TRBV6-6 with TRBJ2-3, with D maybe TRBD2 (5 bases). Germline-derived CDR1 and CDR2 are MNHNY and SVGAGI (reference sequence). CDR3 size: 15 residues. V lost 9 bases and J 3 bases, leaving 19 bases between the germline ends.